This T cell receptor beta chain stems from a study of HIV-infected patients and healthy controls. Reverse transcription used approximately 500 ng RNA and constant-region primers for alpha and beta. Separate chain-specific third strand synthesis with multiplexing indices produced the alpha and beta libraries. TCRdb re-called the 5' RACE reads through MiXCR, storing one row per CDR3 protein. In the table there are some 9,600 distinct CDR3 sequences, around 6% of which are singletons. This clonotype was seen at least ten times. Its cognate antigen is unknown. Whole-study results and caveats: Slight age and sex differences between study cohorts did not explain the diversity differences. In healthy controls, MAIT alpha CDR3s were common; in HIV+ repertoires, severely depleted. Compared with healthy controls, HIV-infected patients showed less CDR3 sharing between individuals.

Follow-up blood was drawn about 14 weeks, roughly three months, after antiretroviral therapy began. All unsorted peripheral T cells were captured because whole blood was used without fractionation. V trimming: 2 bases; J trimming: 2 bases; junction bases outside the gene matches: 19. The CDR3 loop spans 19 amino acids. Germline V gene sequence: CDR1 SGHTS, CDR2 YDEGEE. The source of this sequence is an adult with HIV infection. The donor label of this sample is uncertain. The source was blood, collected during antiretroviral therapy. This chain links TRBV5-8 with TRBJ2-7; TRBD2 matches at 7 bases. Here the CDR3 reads CASSFEWDNSERGTYEQYF. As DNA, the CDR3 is TGTGCCAGCAGCTTTGAGTGGGATAACTCAGAGCGGGGCACCTACGAGCAGTACTTC.